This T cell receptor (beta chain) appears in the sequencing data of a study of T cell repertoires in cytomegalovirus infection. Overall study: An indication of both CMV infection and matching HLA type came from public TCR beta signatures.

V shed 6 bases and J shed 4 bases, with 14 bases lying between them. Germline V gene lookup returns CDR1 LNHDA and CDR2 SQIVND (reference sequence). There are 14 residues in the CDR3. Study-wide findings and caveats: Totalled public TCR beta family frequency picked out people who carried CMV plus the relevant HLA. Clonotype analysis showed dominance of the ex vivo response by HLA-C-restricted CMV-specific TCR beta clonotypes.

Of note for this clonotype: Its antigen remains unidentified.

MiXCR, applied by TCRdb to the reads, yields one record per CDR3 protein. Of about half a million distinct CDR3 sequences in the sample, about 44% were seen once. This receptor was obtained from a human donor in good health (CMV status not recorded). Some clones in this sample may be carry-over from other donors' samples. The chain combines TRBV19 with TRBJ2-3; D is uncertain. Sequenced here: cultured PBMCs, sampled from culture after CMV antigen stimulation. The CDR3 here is CASSPTRASDTQYF. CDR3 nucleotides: TGTGCCAGTAGCCCCACCCGGGCGTCAGATACGCAGTATTTT.